This record looks at one T cell receptor beta chain sequence and its context. Antigen unknown. This record belongs to a study of T cell responses to AZD1222 COVID-19 vaccine. Study-level findings and limits: Sampling that yielded the repertoires occurred only after the peak T cell response. As reported, nearly half of all spike-specific TCRs target variant regions that are unmutated. Researchers report vaccine-associated CD4 TCRs spanning spike, with dominance at 160-218 and 743-854. It was only 6 or 7 AZD1222 recipients who were seropositive at baseline.

Trimming pared 0 bases from V and 1 base from J, leaving 12 bases between. This CDR3 has 16 amino acids. Germline lookup yields CDR1 KGHSH and CDR2 LQKENI. Generated by immunoSEQ multiplex PCR, the TCRdb table keeps only in-frame clones and is missing some. The sample holds over 120,000 clones; 90% to 95% are singletons and the top ten take roughly 3.6%. The receptor comes from an adult who received the AZD1222 COVID-19 vaccine. The specimen comprised peripheral blood, sampled 28 days after the second AZD1222 dose. This chain links TRBV18 with TRBJ1-1; TRBD1 might be the D (5 bases). CDR3 nucleotide sequence: TGTGCCAGCTCACCACCCAATCAGGGAAGGAACACTGAAGCTTTCTTT. Encoded protein: CASSPPNQGRNTEAFF. The full variable domain, completed using reference TRBV18 and TRBJ1-1, is NAGVMQNPRHLVRRRGQEARLRCSPMKGHSHVYWYRQLPEEGLKFMVYLQKENIIDESGMPKERFSAEFPKEGPSILRIQQVVRGDSAAYFCASSPPNQGRNTEAFFGQGTRLTVV.